This entry describes one T cell receptor beta chain. Its specificity is unknown. Clones were sequenced by immunoSEQ multiplex PCR, and TCRdb holds only the in-frame ones, with some missing. This sample has roughly 120,000 clones, with approximately 94% found just once. Trimming shortened V by 4 bases and J by 7 bases, and 22 bases separated the two germline ends. The germline V gene encodes CDR1 LNHNV and CDR2 YYDKDF (reference sequence). This CDR3 contains 16 residues. The data were taken from a study of cytomegalovirus exposure and HLA in healthy donors. Turning to the study itself: The same platform was used for the 100 to 150 validation repertoires as for the 666 first-cohort repertoires, as reported in a later analysis.

Study observations and caveats: Many donors carried some public TCRs, although rarity characterized most TCR sequences. It was 150 to 200 TCR beta chains that were listed as cytomegalovirus-associated.

The sample was PBMCs. The TCR originated in a woman aged 18-29 years in good health and CMV-seronegative. The gene calls are TRBV15 and TRBJ1-2; maybe TRBD1 (5 bases). CDR3 protein: CATSTSARASSGGYTF. CDR3 nucleotides: TGTGCCACCAGCACCAGTGCCAGGGCCTCATCTGGTGGCTACACCTTC.